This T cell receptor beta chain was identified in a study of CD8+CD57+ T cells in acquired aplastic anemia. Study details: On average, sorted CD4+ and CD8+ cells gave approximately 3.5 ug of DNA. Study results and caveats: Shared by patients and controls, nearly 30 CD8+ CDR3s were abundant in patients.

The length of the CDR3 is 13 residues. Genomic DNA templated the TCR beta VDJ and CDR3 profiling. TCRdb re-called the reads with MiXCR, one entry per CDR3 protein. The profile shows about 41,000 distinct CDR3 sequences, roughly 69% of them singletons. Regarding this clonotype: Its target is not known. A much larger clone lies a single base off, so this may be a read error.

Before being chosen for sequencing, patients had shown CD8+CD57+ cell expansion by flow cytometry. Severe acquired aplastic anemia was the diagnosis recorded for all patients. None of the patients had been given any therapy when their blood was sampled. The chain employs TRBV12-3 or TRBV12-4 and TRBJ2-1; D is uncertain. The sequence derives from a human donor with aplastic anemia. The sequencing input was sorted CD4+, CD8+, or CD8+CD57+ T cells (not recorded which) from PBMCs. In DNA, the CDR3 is TGTGCCAGCAGTTTAAACCTTCGGAATGAGCGGTTCTTC. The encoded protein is CASSLNLRNERFF.